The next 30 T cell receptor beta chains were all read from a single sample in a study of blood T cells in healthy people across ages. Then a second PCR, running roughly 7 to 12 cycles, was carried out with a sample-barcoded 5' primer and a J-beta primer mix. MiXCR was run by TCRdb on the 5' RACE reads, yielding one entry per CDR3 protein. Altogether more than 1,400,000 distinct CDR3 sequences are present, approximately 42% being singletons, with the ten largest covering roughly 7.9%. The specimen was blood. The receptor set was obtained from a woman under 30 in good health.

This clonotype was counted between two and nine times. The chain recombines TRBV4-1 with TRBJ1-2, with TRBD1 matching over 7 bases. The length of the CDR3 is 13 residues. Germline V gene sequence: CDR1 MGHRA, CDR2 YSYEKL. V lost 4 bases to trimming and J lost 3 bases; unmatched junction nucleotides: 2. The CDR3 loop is CASSRDSHYGYTF. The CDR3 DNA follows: TGCGCCAGCAGCCGGGACAGTCACTATGGCTACACCTTC.

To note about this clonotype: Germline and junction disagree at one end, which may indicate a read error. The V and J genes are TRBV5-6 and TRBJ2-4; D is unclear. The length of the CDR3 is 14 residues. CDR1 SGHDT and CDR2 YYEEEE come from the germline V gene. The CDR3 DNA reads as TGTGCCAGCAGCTTGCTCACGTTGGAAAACATTCGGTACTTC. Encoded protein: CASSLLTLENIRYF.

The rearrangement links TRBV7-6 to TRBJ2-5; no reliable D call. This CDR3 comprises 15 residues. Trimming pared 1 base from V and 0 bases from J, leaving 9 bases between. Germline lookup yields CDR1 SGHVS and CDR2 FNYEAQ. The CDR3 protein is CASSLGARYQETQYF. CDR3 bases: TGTGCCAGCAGCTTAGGGGCGAGGTACCAAGAGACCCAGTACTTC.

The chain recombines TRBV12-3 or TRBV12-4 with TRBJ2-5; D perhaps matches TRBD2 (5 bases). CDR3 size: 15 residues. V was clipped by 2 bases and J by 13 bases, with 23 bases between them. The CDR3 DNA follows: TGTGCCAGCAGTTTACAGTCCGGGGAAGTCTACGAGCGGTACTTC. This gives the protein CASSLQSGEVYERYF.

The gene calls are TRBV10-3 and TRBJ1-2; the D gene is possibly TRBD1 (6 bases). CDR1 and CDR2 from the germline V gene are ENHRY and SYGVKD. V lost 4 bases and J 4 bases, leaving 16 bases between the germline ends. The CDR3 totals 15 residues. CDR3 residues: CAISGPGAKGYGYTF. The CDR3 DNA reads TGTGCCATCAGTGGGCCGGGGGCCAAGGGCTATGGCTACACCTTC.

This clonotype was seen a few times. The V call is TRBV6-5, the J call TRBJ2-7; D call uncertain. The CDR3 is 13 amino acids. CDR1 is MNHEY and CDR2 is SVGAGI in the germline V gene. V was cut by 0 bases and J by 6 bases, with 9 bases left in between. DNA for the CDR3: TGTGCCAGCAGTTACTCTATAGGAAGCGAGCAGTACTTC. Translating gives CASSYSIGSEQYF.

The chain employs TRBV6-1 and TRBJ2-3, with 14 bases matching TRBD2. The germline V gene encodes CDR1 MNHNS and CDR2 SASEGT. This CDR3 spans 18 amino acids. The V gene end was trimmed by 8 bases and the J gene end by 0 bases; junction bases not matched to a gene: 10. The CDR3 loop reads CASSRWTSGRLSTDTQYF. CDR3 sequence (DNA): TGTGCCAGCTCAAGATGGACTAGCGGGAGGCTTAGCACAGATACGCAGTATTTT.

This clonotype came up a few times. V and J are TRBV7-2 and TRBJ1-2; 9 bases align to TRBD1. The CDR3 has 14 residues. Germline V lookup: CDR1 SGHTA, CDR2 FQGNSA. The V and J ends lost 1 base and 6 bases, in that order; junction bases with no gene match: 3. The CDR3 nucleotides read TGTGCCAGCAGCTTAGGGGACAGGGCTCATGGCTACACCTTC. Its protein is CASSLGDRAHGYTF.

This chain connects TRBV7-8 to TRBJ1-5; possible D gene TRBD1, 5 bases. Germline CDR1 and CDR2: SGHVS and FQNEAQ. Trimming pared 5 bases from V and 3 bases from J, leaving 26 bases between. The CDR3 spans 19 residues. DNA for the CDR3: TGTGCCAGCAGCCCGATCATCGGGGCCGCCGAACAATTCAATCAGCCCCAGCATTTT. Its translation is CASSPIIGAAEQFNQPQHF.

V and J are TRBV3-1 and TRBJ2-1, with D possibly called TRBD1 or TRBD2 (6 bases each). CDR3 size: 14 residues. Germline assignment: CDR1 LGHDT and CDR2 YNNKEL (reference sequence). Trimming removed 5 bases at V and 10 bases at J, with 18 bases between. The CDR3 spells CASSRGDTTYEQFF. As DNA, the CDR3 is TGTGCCAGCAGCAGGGGGGACACCACCTACGAGCAGTTCTTC.

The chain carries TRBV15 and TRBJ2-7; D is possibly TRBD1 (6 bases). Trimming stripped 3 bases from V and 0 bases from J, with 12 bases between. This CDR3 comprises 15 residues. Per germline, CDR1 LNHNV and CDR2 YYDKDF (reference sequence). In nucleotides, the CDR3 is TGTGCCACCAGCAGTAATGGACAGTTCTCCTACGAGCAGTACTTC. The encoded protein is CATSSNGQFSYEQYF.

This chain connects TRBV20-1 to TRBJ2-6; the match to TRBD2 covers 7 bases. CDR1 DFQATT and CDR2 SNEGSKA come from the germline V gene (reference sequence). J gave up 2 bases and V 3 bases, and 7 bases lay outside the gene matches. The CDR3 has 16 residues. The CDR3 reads CSASLAGVAGANVLTF. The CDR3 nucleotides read TGCAGTGCTAGTCTCGCGGGAGTTGCTGGGGCCAACGTCCTGACTTTC.

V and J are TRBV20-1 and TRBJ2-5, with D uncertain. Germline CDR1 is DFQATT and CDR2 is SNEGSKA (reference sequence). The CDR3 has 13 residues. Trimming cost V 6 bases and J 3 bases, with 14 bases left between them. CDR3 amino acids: CSATGYLEETQYF. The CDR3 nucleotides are TGCAGTGCGACCGGATACCTCGAAGAGACCCAGTACTTC.

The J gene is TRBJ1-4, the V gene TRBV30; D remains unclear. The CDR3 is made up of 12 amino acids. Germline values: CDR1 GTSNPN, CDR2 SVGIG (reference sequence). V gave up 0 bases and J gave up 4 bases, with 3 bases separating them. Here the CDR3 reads CAWSVGNEKLFF. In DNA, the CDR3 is TGTGCCTGGAGTGTGGGTAATGAAAAACTGTTTTTT.

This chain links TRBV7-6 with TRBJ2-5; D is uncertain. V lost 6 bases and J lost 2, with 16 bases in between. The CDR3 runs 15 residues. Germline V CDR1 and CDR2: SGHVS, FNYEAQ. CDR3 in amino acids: CASSPSPGPQETQYF. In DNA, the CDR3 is TGTGCCAGCAGTCCCAGTCCAGGCCCTCAAGAGACCCAGTACTTC.

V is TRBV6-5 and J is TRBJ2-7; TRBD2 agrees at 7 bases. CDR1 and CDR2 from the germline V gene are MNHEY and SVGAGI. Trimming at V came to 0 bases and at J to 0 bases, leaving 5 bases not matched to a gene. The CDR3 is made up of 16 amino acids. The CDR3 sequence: CASSYSAASGSYEQYF. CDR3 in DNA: TGTGCCAGCAGTTACTCTGCGGCTAGCGGCTCCTACGAGCAGTACTTC.

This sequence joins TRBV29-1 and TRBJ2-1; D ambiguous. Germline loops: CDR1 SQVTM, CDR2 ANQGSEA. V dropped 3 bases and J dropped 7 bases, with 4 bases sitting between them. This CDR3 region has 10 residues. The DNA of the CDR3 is TGCAGCGTTGAGTTAAATGAGCAGTTCTTC. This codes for CSVELNEQFF.

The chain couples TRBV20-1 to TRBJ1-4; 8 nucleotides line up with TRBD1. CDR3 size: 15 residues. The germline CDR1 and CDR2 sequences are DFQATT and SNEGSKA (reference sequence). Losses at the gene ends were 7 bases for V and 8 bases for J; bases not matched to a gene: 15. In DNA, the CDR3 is TGCAGTGGACAGGGGAAAGGCTTACGTTCGGAAAAACTGTTTTTT. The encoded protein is CSGQGKGLRSEKLFF.

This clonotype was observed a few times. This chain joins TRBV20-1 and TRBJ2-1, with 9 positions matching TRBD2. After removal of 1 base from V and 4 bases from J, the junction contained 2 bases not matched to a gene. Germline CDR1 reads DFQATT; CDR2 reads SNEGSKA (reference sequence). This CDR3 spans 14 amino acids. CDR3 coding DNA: TGCAGTGCTAGAGTGGCGGGAGGGTACAATGAGCAGTTCTTC. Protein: CSARVAGGYNEQFF.

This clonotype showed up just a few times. CDR3 residues: CSGTSGGYNEQFF. The CDR3 DNA follows: TGCAGCGGCACTAGCGGGGGATACAATGAGCAGTTCTTC. The V gene is TRBV20-1, the J gene TRBJ2-1, with 11 positions matching TRBD2. Germline V CDR1 and CDR2: DFQATT, SNEGSKA (reference sequence). The CDR3 loop spans 13 amino acids.

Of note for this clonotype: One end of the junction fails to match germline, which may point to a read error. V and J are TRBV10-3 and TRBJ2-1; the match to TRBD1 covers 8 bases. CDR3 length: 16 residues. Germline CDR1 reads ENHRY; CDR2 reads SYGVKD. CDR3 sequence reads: CAISSQQQTGGNEQFF. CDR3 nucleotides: TGCGCCATCAGTTCCCAACAACAAACAGGGGGGAATGAGCAGTTCTTC.

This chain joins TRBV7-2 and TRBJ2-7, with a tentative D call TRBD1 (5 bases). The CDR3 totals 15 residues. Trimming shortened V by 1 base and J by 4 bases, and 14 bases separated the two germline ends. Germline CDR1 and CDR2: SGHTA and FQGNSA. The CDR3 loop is CASSLVAKPGYEQYF. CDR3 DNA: TGTGCCAGCAGCTTAGTGGCCAAACCAGGGTACGAGCAGTACTTC.

This chain's CDR3 is CASGLGGTPGGTQYF. CDR3 DNA: TGTGCTAGTGGTTTGGGGGGGACACCCGGCGGTACGCAGTATTTT. The V call is TRBV12-5, the J call TRBJ2-3; tentatively, D is TRBD1 (6 bases). The CDR3 has 15 amino acids. The V gene lost 1 base and the J gene lost 8 bases, with 16 bases spanning the gap. Germline loops: CDR1 LGHNT, CDR2 FRNRAP. The full variable domain, rest sourced from reference TRBV12-5 and TRBJ2-3, is DARVTQTPRHKVTEMGQEVTMRCQPILGHNTVFWYRQTMMQGLELLAYFRNRAPLDDSGMPKDRFSAEMPDATLATLKIQPSEPRDSAVYFCASGLGGTPGGTQYFGPGTRLTVL.

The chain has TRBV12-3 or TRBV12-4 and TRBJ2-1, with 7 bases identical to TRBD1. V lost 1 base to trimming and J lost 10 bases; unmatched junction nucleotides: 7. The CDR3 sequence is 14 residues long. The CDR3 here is CASSLGGTVTEQFF. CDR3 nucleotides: TGTGCCAGCAGTTTAGGGGGGACAGTGACCGAGCAGTTCTTC.

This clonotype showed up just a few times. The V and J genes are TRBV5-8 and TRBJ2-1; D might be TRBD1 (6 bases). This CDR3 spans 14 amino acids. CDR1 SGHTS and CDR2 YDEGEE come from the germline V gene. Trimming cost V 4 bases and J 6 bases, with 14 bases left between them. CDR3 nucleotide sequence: TGTGCCAGCAGCCCACAGGGTCGGGGCAATGAGCAGTTCTTC. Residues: CASSPQGRGNEQFF.

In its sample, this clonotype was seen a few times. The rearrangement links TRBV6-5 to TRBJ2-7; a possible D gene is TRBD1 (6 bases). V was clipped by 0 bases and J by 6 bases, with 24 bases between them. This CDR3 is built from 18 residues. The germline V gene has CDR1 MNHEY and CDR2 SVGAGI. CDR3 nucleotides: TGTGCCAGCAGTTACTCGATCCTAACAGGGATGGGGTCGGCCGAGCAGTACTTC. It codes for CASSYSILTGMGSAEQYF.

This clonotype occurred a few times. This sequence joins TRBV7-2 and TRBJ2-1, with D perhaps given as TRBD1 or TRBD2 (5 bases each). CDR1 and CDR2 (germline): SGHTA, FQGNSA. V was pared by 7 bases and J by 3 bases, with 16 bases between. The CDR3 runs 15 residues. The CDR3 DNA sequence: TGTGCCAGCACCCCCACGGGGACCTACTACAATGAGCAGTTCTTC. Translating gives CASTPTGTYYNEQFF.

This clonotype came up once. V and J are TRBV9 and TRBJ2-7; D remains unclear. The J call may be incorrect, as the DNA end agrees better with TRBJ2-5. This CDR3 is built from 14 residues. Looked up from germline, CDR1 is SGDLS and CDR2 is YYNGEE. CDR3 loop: CASRQNQLAETQYF. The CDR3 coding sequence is TGTGCCAGCCGCCAGAACCAATTAGCCGAGACCCAGTACTTC.

CDR3 in DNA: TGTGCCAGCAGCGCCCGGACTAGCGGGATTTTTTACGAGCAGTACTTC. Translated, it gives CASSARTSGIFYEQYF. The chain uses TRBV3-1 and TRBJ2-7; 12 bases align to TRBD2. The junction had 9 bases not matched to a gene; V was cut back by 5 bases and J by 4 bases. Germline lookup yields CDR1 LGHDT and CDR2 YNNKEL (reference sequence). The CDR3 has 16 residues.

CDR3 sequence: CSASWTGGGYTF. The CDR3 bases are TGCAGTGCTAGTTGGACAGGGGGCGGCTACACCTTC. The chain recombines TRBV20-1 with TRBJ1-2, with TRBD1 identical over 11 bases. Trimming cost V 3 bases and J 8 bases; bases outside gene matches: 2. Germline V gene data show CDR1 as DFQATT and CDR2 as SNEGSKA (reference sequence). The length of the CDR3 is 12 residues.